One sample yielded the 5 T cell receptor beta chains listed below, sequenced in a study of cytomegalovirus exposure and HLA in healthy donors. The PCR was carried out with 60 Vbeta primers and 13 Jbeta primers. Only in-frame clones appear in the TCRdb table, and some are missing; sequencing was by immunoSEQ multiplex PCR. The sample has roughly 120,000 clones; 73% are singletons. Input material: PBMCs. The receptors stem from a young woman in good health and CMV-seronegative.

The chain employs TRBV7-9 and TRBJ2-1; D may be TRBD2 (5 bases). V was cut by 5 bases and J by 8 bases, with 19 bases left in between. Germline assignment: CDR1 SEHNR and CDR2 FQNEAQ (reference sequence). The CDR3 covers 15 residues. The CDR3 DNA is TGTGCCAGCAGCCCGGGCCCACAAAGAGGGCATGAGCAGTTCTTC. Its protein product is CASSPGPQRGHEQFF. Using reference TRBV7-9 and TRBJ2-1 for the parts outside the CDR3, the full variable domain is DTGVSQNPRHKITKRGQNVTFRCDPISEHNRLYWYRQTLGQGPEFLTYFQNEAQLEKSRLLSDRFSAERPKGSFSTLEIQRTEQGDSAMYLCASSPGPQRGHEQFFGPGTRLTVL.

The chain employs TRBV18 and TRBJ2-7, with D maybe TRBD2 (5 bases). The length of the CDR3 is 15 residues. Trimming took 6 bases from V and 1 from J, leaving 16 bases between them. The germline V gene encodes CDR1 KGHSH and CDR2 LQKENI. The DNA of the CDR3 is TGTGCCAGCTCCCCTAGCTCATGGGGATCCTACGAGCAGTACTTC. Amino acid sequence: CASSPSSWGSYEQYF.

This clone was recorded once. The CDR3 reads CASTNRISSYEQYF. The CDR3 coding sequence is TGTGCCAGCACTAACAGGATTAGTTCCTACGAGCAGTACTTC. This chain uses TRBV11-3 with TRBJ2-7, with D perhaps matching TRBD1 (5 bases). In germline, CDR1 is SGHNT, CDR2 YENEEA. This CDR3 is built from 14 residues. Trimming took off 7 bases at V and 1 base at J, with 14 bases between the two ends.

This chain links TRBV2 with TRBJ1-2; D unresolved. With 7 bases removed from V and 1 base from J, the gap between germline ends came to 13 bases. The CDR3 covers 14 residues. Germline V gene sequence: CDR1 SNHLY, CDR2 FYNNEI. The CDR3 nucleotides are TGTGCCAGCACCATCCTCGGGGTTAACTATGGCTACACCTTC. This translates into CASTILGVNYGYTF.

This clone was recorded a few times. The chain couples TRBV4-3 to TRBJ2-2; possible D gene TRBD1, 5 bases. The CDR3 runs 18 residues. V dropped 0 bases and J dropped 7 bases, with 21 bases sitting between them. Germline lookup yields CDR1 LGHNA and CDR2 YSLEER. The CDR3 loop is CASSQDPQGIRKSGELFF. The CDR3 DNA reads TGCGCCAGCAGCCAAGATCCCCAGGGAATAAGGAAAAGCGGGGAGCTGTTTTTT.